Here is one T cell receptor (beta chain) with its context. Measured with immunoSEQ multiplex PCR; TCRdb has only the in-frame clones, and not every one. The table includes 60,000 to 80,000 clones, 65% to 85% detected once. This record comes from a study of early stage breast cancer tumors. Germline assignment: CDR1 GTSNPN and CDR2 SVGIG (reference sequence). V gave up 7 bases and J gave up 5 bases, with 6 bases separating them. The CDR3 is made up of 10 amino acids. The chain links TRBV30 to TRBJ2-1; D remains unclear. This clonotype was sampled from a person between 55 and 70 years old with breast cancer. Sequencing was carried out using blood. CDR3 nucleotides: TGTGCCTCGGACCACAATGAGCAGTTCTTC. Translated: CASDHNEQFF.